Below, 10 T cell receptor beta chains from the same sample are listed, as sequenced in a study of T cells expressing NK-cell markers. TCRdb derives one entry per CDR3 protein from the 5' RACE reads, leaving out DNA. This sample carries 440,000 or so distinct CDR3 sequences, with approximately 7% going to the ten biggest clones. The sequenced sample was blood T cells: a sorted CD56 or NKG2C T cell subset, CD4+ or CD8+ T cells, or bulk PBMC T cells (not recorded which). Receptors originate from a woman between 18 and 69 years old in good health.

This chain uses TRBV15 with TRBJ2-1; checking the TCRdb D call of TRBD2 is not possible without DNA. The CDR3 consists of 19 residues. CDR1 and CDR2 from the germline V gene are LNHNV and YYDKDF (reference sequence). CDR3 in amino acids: CATSREWGLAGERYTEQFF.

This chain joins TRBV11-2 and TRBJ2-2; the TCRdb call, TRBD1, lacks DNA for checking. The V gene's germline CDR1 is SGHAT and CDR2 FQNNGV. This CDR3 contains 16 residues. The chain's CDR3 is CASSLRGGQPTGELFF.

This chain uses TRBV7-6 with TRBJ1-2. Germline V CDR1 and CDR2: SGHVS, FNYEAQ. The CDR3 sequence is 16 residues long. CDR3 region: CASSPSPTGSAWGYTF.

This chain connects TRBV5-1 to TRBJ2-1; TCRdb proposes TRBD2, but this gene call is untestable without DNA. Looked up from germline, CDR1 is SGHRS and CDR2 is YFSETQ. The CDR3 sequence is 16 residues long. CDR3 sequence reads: CASSLVGTSGYNEQFF. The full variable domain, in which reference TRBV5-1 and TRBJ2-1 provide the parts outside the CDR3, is KAGVTQTPRYLIKTRGQQVTLSCSPISGHRSVSWYQQTPGQGLQFLFEYFSETQRNKGNFPGRFSGRQFSNSRSEMNVSTLELGDSALYLCASSLVGTSGYNEQFFGPGTRLTVL.

The CDR3 here is CASSPSGGSSYNEQFF. This chain links TRBV18 with TRBJ2-1. CDR1 and CDR2 (germline): KGHSH, LQKENI. This CDR3 spans 16 amino acids. The full variable domain, rest sourced from reference TRBV18 and TRBJ2-1, is NAGVMQNPRHLVRRRGQEARLRCSPMKGHSHVYWYRQLPEEGLKFMVYLQKENIIDESGMPKERFSAEFPKEGPSILRIQQVVRGDSAAYFCASSPSGGSSYNEQFFGPGTRLTVL.

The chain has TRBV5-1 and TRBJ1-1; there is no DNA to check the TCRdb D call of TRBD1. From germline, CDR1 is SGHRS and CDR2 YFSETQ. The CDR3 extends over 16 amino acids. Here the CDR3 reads CASSLGRDRRNTEAFF. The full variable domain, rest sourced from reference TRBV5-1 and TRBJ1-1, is KAGVTQTPRYLIKTRGQQVTLSCSPISGHRSVSWYQQTPGQGLQFLFEYFSETQRNKGNFPGRFSGRQFSNSRSEMNVSTLELGDSALYLCASSLGRDRRNTEAFFGQGTRLTVV.

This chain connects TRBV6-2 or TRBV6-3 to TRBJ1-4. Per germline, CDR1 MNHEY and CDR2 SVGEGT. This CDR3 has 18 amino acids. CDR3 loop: CASATTRGLTHQGEKLFF.

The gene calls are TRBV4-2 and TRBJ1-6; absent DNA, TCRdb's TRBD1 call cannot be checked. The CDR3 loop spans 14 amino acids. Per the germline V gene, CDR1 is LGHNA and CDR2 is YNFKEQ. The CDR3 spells CASSRADRVSPLHF.

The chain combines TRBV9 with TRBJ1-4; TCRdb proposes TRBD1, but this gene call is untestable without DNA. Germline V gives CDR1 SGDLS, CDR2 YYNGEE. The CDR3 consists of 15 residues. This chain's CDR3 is CASSATGTIPEKLFF.

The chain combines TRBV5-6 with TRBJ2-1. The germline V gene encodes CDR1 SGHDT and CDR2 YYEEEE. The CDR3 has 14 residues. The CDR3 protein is CASSLTKGLNEQFF.